These T cell receptor beta chains were read from a single sample in a study of cytomegalovirus exposure and HLA in healthy donors. Only in-frame clones appear in the TCRdb table, and some are missing; sequencing was by immunoSEQ multiplex PCR. The sample holds 150,000 to 200,000 clones. Sequencing input: PBMCs. The receptors here all came from a woman aged 18-29 years in good health and CMV-seropositive. Each CDR3 is given without its conserved first and last residue.

J | V | CDR3
TRBJ2-5 | TRBV7-6 | ASSLALSSGTKETQY
TRBJ2-5 | TRBV4-3 | ASSQEGGLAGFQETQY
TRBJ1-1 | TRBV25-1 | ASARDSTEAF
TRBJ2-7 | TRBV19 | ASSAGTGLREQY
TRBJ2-5 | TRBV14 | ASSQRRGLSIQETQY
TRBJ2-5 | TRBV5-1 | ASITTGADQETQY
TRBJ2-7 | TRBV2 | ASSYSYEQY
TRBJ2-7 | TRBV18 | ASSTGTETYEQY
TRBJ1-2 | TRBV15 | ATKLTGTGSYGYT
TRBJ2-3 | TRBV6-4 | ASSTMGGATDTQY
TRBJ2-1 | TRBV6-6 | ASGQNYNEQF
TRBJ1-2 | TRBV19 | ASSENHRDRR
TRBJ2-1 | TRBV9 | ASSVGGAEQF